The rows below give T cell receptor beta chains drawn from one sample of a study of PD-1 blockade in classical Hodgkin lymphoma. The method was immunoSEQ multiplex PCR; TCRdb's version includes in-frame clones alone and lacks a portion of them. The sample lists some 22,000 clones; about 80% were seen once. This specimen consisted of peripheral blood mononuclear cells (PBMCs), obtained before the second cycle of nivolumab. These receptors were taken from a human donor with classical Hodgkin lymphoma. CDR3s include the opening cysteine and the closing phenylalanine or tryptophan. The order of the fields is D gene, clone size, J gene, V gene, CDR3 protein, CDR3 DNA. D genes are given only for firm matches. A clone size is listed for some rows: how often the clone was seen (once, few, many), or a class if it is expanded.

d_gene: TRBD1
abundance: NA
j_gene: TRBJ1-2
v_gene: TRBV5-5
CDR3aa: CASSSGGGGGYTF
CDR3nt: TGTGCCAGCAGCTCAGGAGGGGGCGGTGGCTACACCTTC

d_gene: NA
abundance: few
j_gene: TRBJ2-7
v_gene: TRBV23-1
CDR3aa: CASSPRLSYEQYF
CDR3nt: TGCGCCAGCAGTCCTAGACTGAGCTACGAGCAGTACTTC

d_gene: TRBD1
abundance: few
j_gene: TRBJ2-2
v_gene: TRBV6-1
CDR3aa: CASSSGTGIGELFF
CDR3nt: TGTGCCAGCAGTTCCGGGACAGGGATCGGGGAGCTGTTTTTT

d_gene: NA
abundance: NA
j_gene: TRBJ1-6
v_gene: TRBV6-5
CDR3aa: CASSTKGNNSPLHF
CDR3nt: TGTGCCAGCAGTACTAAGGGGAATAATTCACCCCTCCACTTT

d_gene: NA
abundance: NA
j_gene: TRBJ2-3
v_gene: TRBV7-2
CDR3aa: CASSFVGSGGDTQYF
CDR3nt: TGTGCCAGCAGCTTTGTTGGGTCGGGTGGAGATACGCAGTATTTT

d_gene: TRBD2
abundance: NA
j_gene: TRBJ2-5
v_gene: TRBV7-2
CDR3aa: CASSRGTSGTETQYF
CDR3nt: TGTGCCAGCAGCCGAGGGACTAGCGGGACAGAGACCCAGTACTTC

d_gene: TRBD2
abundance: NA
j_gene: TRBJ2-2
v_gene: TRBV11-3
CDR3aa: CASSLTASSGKTGELFF
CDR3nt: TGTGCCAGCAGCTTAACCGCTTCTAGCGGCAAGACCGGGGAGCTGTTTTTT

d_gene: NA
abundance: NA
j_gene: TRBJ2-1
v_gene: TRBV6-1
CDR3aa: CASTENNEQFF
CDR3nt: TGTGCCAGCACCGAAAACAATGAGCAGTTCTTC

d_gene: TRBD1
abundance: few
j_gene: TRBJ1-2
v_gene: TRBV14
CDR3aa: CASSPWNRGGYTF
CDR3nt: TGTGCCAGCAGCCCCTGGAACAGGGGGGGCTACACCTTC

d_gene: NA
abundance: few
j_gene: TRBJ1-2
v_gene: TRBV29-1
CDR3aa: CSVPTAYGYTF
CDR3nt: TGCAGCGTCCCGACGGCCTATGGCTACACCTTC

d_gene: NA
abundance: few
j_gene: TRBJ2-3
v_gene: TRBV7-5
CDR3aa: CARSGILADHILGDTQYF
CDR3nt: TGTGCCAGAAGCGGAATACTAGCGGACCATATCCTCGGCGATACGCAGTATTTT

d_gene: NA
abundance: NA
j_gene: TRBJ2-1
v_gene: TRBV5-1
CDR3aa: CASSLAGPSYNEQFF
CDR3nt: TGCGCCAGCAGCTTGGCAGGTCCTTCCTACAATGAGCAGTTCTTC

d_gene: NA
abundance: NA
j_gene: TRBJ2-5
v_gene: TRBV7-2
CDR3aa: CASSPFRGGETQYF
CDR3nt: TGTGCCAGCAGCCCTTTCCGGGGAGGAGAGACCCAGTACTTC

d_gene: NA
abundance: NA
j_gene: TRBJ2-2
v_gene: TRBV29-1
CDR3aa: CSVDEGGTGELFF
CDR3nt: TGCAGCGTTGATGAGGGCGGCACCGGGGAGCTGTTTTTT

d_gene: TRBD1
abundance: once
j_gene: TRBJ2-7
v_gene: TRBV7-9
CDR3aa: CASSDPRGPISYEQYF
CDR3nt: TGTGCCAGCAGTGATCCCAGGGGGCCCATTTCCTACGAGCAGTACTTC

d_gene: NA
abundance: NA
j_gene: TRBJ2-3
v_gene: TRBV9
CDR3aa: CASSTGHVVTDTQYF
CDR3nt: TGTGCCAGCAGCACGGGACACGTGGTCACAGATACGCAGTATTTT

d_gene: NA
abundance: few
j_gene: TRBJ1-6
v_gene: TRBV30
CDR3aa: CAWTTTHNSPLHF
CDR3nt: TGTGCCTGGACGACTACACATAATTCACCCCTCCACTTT

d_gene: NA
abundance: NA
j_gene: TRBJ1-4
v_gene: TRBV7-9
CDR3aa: CASSFSGNNEKLFF
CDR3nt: TGTGCCAGCAGCTTCTCCGGGAATAATGAAAAACTGTTTTTT

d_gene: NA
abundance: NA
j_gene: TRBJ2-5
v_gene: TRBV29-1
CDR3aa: CSVGREETQYF
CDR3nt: TGCAGCGTTGGACGGGAAGAGACCCAGTACTTC

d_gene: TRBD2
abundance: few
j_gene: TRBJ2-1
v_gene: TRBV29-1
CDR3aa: CSVDIAGMYNEQFF
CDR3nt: TGCAGCGTTGATATAGCGGGGATGTACAATGAGCAGTTCTTC

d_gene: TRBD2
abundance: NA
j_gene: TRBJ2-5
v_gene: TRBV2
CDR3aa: CASSGTSGGLQETQYF
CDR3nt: TGTGCCAGCAGTGGAACTAGCGGGGGGCTCCAAGAGACCCAGTACTTC

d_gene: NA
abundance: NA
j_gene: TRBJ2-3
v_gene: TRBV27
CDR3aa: CASNPLAVGGYADTQYF
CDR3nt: TGTGCCAGCAACCCTCTGGCAGTGGGGGGCTACGCAGATACGCAGTATTTT

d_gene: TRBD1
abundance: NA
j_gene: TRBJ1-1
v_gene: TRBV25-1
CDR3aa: CASSDRTGVNTEAFF
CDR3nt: TGTGCCAGCAGTGATAGGACAGGGGTGAACACTGAAGCTTTCTTT

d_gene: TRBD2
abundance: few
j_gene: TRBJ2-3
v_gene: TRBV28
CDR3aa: CASVDVWGTSGFSTDTQYF
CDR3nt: TGTGCCAGCGTAGATGTATGGGGGACTAGCGGGTTCTCCACAGATACGCAGTATTTT

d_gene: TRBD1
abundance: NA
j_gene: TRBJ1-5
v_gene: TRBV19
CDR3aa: CASRDRSYSNQPQHF
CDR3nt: TGTGCCAGCAGGGACAGGTCATATAGCAATCAGCCCCAGCATTTT

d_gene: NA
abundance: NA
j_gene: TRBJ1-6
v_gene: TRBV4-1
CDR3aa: CASSQESSDNSPLHF
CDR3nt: TGCGCCAGCAGCCAAGAATCCAGCGATAATTCACCCCTCCACTTT

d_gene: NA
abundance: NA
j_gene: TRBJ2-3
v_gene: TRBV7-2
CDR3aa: CASSRGVDADTQYF
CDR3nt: TGTGCCAGTAGCCGCGGGGTAGACGCAGATACGCAGTATTTT

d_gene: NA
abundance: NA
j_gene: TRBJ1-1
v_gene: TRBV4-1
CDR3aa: CASSGRTENTEAFF
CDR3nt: TGCGCCAGCAGCGGACGGACGGAGAACACTGAAGCTTTCTTT

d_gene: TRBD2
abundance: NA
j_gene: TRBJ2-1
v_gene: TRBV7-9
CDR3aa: CASSLQGLAGVQFF
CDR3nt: TGTGCCAGCAGCTTACAGGGACTAGCGGGAGTGCAGTTCTTC

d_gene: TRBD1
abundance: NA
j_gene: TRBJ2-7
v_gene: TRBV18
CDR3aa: CASSPSMRTGGREQYF
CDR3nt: TGTGCCAGCTCACCCTCCATGCGGACAGGGGGCCGCGAGCAGTACTTC

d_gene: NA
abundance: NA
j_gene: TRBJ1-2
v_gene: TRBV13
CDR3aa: CASSPEGGLTIIYGYTF
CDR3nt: TGTGCCAGCAGTCCCGAGGGGGGGCTAACCATTATCTATGGCTACACCTTC

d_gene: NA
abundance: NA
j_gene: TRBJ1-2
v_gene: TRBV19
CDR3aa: CASSIDKHGYTF
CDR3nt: TGTGCCAGTAGTATAGATAAGCATGGCTACACCTTC

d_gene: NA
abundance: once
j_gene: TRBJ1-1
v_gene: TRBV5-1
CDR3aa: CASSSTAETGNTEAFF
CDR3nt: TGCGCCAGCAGCTCGACCGCGGAGACAGGGAACACTGAAGCTTTCTTT

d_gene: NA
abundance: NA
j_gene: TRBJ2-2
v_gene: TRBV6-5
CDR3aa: CASSYKNTGELFF
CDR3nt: TGTGCCAGCAGTTACAAGAACACCGGGGAGCTGTTTTTT

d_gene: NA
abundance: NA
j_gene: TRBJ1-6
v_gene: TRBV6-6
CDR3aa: CASRQSRAGTGSPLHF
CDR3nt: TGTGCCAGCAGACAATCGAGAGCAGGGACCGGGTCACCCCTCCACTTT

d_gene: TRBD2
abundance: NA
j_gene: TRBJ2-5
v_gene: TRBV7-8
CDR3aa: CASSLSGGKETQYF
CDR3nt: TGTGCCAGCAGCTTATCCGGGGGGAAGGAGACCCAGTACTTC

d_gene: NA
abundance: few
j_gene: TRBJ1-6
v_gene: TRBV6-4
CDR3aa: CASSDSPDNSPLHF
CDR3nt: TGTGCCAGCAGTGACTCGCCTGACAATTCACCCCTCCACTTT

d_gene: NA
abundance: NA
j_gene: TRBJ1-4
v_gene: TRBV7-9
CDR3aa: CASSNRQVVAEKLFF
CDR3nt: TGTGCCAGCAGCAATCGACAGGTCGTAGCTGAAAAACTGTTTTTT

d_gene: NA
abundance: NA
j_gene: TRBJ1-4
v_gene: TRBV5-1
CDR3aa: CASSFENLEKLFF
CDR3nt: TGCGCCAGCAGCTTCGAAAATCTTGAAAAACTGTTTTTT

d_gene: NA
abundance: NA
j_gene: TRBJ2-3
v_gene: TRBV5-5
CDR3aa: CASSLQDRQDTQYF
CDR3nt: TGTGCCAGCAGCCTTCAGGACCGGCAGGATACGCAGTATTTT

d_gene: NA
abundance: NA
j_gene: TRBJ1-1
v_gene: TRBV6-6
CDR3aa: CASSRRGTEAFF
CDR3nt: TGTGCCAGCAGTCGAAGAGGCACTGAAGCTTTCTTT

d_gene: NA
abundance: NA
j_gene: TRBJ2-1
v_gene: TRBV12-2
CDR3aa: CASRRLASDNEQFF
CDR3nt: TGTGCAAGTCGCCGACTAGCGAGCGACAATGAGCAGTTCTTC

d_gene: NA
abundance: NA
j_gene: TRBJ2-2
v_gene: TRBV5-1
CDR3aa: CASSLEASGTGELFF
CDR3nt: TGCGCCAGCAGCTTGGAGGCTTCCGGCACCGGGGAGCTGTTTTTT

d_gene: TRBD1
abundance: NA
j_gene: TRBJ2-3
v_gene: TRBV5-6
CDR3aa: CASSLITGGTDTQYF
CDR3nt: TGTGCCAGCAGCTTGATCACAGGGGGCACAGATACGCAGTATTTT

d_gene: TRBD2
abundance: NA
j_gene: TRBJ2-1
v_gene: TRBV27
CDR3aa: CASSLTSGTSGGPAPSNEQFF
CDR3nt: TGTGCCAGCAGTTTAACTTCGGGGACTAGCGGGGGGCCCGCTCCATCTAATGAGCAGTTCTTC

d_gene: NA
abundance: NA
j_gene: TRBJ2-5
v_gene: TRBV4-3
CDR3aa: CASSQELGRVETQYF
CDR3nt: TGCGCCAGCAGCCAAGAATTGGGCCGGGTTGAGACCCAGTACTTC

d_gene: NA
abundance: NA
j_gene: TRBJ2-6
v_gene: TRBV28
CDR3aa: CASSLRQVSSGANVLTF
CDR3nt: TGTGCCAGCAGTTTAAGGCAGGTGTCCTCTGGGGCCAACGTCCTGACTTTC

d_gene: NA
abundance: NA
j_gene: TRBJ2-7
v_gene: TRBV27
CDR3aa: CASSLFGPYEQYF
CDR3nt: TGTGCCAGCAGTTTATTTGGGCCCTACGAGCAGTACTTC

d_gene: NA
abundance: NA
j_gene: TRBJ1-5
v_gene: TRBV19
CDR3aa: CASSWEGWNQPQHF
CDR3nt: TGTGCCAGTAGTTGGGAGGGGTGGAATCAGCCCCAGCATTTT

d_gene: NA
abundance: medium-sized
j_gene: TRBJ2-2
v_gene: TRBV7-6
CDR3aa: CASSLVPNTGELFF
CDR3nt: TGTGCCAGCAGCTTAGTCCCGAACACCGGGGAGCTGTTTTTT